This entry features one TCR beta chain sequence. Its antigen remains unidentified. With constant-segment primers, 5'RACE yielded cDNA libraries of TCR alpha and TCR beta that carried sample barcodes and UMIs. MiXCR, run by TCRdb on the 5' RACE reads, gives a single entry per CDR3 protein. Of 150,000 to 200,000 distinct CDR3 sequences listed, under 14% were seen once; the top ten hold about 3.5%. CDR3 length equals 13 residues. V lost 6 bases and J lost 7, with 13 bases in between. The sample originates from a study of T-cell memory formation after mild COVID-19. Overall study results and limits: The SARS-CoV-2 specificity of second-wave clones reaching peak at day 37 remained unverified.

Sequenced input: PBMCs or a T cell subset sorted from them (not recorded which). The sequence came from a man between 18 and 29 years old who had mild COVID-19 (a few samples of this study predate the infection). Cell type and time point are not known. The chain is built from TRBV12-3 or TRBV12-4 and TRBJ2-1; D possibly corresponds to TRBD2 (5 bases). CDR3 region: CASSRPPGNEQFF. The CDR3 region has the DNA TGTGCCAGCAGCCGACCCCCGGGGAATGAGCAGTTCTTC.